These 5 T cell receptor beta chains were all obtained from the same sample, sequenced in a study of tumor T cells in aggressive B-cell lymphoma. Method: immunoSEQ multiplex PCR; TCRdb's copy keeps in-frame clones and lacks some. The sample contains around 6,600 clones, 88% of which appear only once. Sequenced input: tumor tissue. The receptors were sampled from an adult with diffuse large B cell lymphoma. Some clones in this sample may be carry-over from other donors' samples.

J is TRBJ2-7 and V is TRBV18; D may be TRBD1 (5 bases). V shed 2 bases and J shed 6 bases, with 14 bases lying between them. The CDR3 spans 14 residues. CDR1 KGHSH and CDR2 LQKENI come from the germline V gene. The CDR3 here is CASSPGFQGGEQYF. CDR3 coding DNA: TGTGCCAGCTCACCAGGGTTTCAGGGCGGCGAGCAGTACTTC.

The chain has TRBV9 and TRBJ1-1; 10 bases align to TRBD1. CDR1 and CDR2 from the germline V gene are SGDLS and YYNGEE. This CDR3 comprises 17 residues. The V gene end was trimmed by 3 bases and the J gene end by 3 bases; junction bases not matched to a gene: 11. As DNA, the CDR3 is TGTGCCAGCAGCGCCCACGGGACAGGGGTTGGAGACACTGAAGCTTTCTTT. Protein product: CASSAHGTGVGDTEAFF. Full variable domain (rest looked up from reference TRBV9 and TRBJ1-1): DSGVTQTPKHLITATGQRVTLRCSPRSGDLSVYWYQQSLDQGLQFLIQYYNGEERAKGNILERFSAQQFPDLHSELNLSSLELGDSALYFCASSAHGTGVGDTEAFFGQGTRLTVV.

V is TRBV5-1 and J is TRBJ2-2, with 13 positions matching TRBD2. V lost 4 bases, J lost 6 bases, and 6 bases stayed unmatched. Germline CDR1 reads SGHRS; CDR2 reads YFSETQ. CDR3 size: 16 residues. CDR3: CASSPTSGGAPGELFF. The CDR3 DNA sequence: TGCGCCAGCAGCCCCACTAGCGGGGGGGCCCCCGGGGAGCTGTTTTTT.

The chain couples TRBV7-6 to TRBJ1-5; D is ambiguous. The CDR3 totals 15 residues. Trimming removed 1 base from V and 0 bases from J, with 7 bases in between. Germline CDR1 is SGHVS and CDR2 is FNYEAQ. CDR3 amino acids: CASSLEQISNQPQHF. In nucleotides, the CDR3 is TGTGCCAGCAGCTTAGAACAGATTAGCAATCAGCCCCAGCATTTT.

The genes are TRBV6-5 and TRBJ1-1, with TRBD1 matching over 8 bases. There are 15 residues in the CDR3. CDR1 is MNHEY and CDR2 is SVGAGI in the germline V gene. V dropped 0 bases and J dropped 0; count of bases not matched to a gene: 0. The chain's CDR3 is CASSYSTGVNTEAFF. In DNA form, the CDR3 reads TGTGCCAGCAGTTACTCGACAGGGGTGAACACTGAAGCTTTCTTT.